Listed below are T cell receptor beta chains from one sample, sequenced in a study of identical twins. MiXCR, run by TCRdb on the 5' RACE reads, gives a single entry per CDR3 protein. There are 430,000 or so distinct CDR3 sequences in the sample; 20% to 30% occur only once, and over 2.5% lies in the top ten. In addition, the sample was reused for a study of T cells expressing NK-cell markers.

The sequenced material came from CD4+ T cells sorted from blood. These TCRs come from a woman under 30 in good health. CDR3s include the opening cysteine and the closing phenylalanine or tryptophan. A D gene is named only where the DNA matches it firmly. Size values are once, few and many counts, or a class for expanded clones, and some rows have none.

D	V	J	size	CDR3	DNA
NA	TRBV6-2/TRBV6-3	TRBJ1-5	NA	CAARLFGGPQHF	TGTGCCGCCCGCCTTTTCGGCGGGCCCCAGCATTTT
NA	TRBV5-1	TRBJ2-7	NA	CASSLEGSLQYYEQYF	TGCGCCAGCAGCTTGGAAGGGTCTCTTCAATATTACGAGCAGTACTTC
TRBD1	TRBV7-3	TRBJ2-2	NA	CASSPRGPASGELFF	TGTGCCAGCAGCCCTAGGGGGCCTGCGAGCGGGGAGCTGTTTTTT
NA	TRBV7-2	TRBJ2-4	NA	CASSWEAGRAKNIQYF	TGTGCCAGCAGCTGGGAGGCAGGGCGGGCCAAAAACATTCAGTACTTC
NA	TRBV29-1	TRBJ2-3	few	CSVVGGDTQYF	TGCAGCGTTGTAGGGGGAGATACGCAGTATTTT
NA	TRBV20-1	TRBJ2-7	few	CSARVGSSYEQYF	TGCAGTGCTAGAGTGGGGAGCTCCTACGAGCAGTACTTC
TRBD1	TRBV5-6	TRBJ1-4	few	CASSSQGARGEKLFF	TGTGCCAGCAGCTCACAGGGGGCGCGAGGGGAAAAACTGTTTTTT
NA	TRBV5-1	TRBJ2-2	few	CASSLPGWNTGELFF	TGCGCCAGCAGCTTACCGGGTTGGAACACCGGGGAGCTGTTTTTT
TRBD2	TRBV20-1	TRBJ2-4	NA	CSALLAGGSKNIQYF	TGCAGTGCCCTTCTAGCGGGGGGTTCCAAAAACATTCAGTACTTC
NA	TRBV25-1	TRBJ2-3	few	CASSEYRDTDTQYF	TGTGCCAGCAGTGAATACAGGGACACAGATACGCAGTATTTT
TRBD1	TRBV7-9	TRBJ2-5	NA	CASSLDPGQGSGETQYF	TGTGCCAGCAGTTTGGATCCGGGACAGGGCAGTGGGGAGACCCAGTACTTC
NA	TRBV20-1	TRBJ1-4	NA	CSATRGGWDEKLFF	TGCAGTGCTACCCGAGGGGGGTGGGATGAAAAACTGTTTTTT
TRBD1	TRBV7-9	TRBJ2-1	few	CASSFLHTGGEQFF	TGTGCCAGCAGCTTCCTACACACAGGGGGTGAGCAGTTCTTC
TRBD2	TRBV29-1	TRBJ2-7	many	CSGRVAGSGDEQYF	TGCAGCGGGAGGGTAGCGGGAAGTGGCGACGAGCAGTACTTC
NA	TRBV9	TRBJ1-6	few	CASSVGDSPLHF	TGTGCCAGCAGCGTTGGGGATTCACCCCTCCACTTT
TRBD1	TRBV6-5	TRBJ1-2	few	CASSYSYRGPYGYTF	TGTGCCAGCAGTTACTCCTACAGGGGGCCTTATGGCTACACCTTC
NA	TRBV11-2	TRBJ1-2	NA	CASSLIGTPKGYGYTF	TGTGCCAGCAGCTTAATAGGGACACCTAAGGGCTATGGCTACACCTTC
NA	TRBV5-1	TRBJ1-2	many	CASSLASNYGYTF	TGCGCCAGCAGCTTGGCATCGAACTATGGCTACACCTTC
NA	TRBV5-1	TRBJ2-1	NA	CASSLERNNEQFF	TGCGCCAGCAGCTTGGAACGGAACAATGAGCAGTTCTTC
TRBD2	TRBV2	TRBJ2-7	NA	CASSAGTSHYEQYF	TGTGCCAGCAGCGCCGGGACTAGTCATTACGAGCAGTACTTC
TRBD2	TRBV20-1	TRBJ2-1	NA	CSASSSGRALNEQFF	TGCAGTGCTAGTTCGAGCGGGAGGGCCCTCAATGAGCAGTTCTTC
NA	TRBV12-3/TRBV12-4	TRBJ2-3	many	CASTTGEDTQYF	TGTGCCAGCACCACGGGAGAAGATACGCAGTATTTT
NA	TRBV29-1	TRBJ2-4	NA	CREHGGLAKNIQYF	TGCAGGGAGCACGGTGGGCTAGCCAAAAACATTCAGTACTTC
TRBD1	TRBV4-3	TRBJ2-2	few	CASSPQGAFTGELFF	TGCGCCAGCAGCCCACAGGGGGCATTCACCGGGGAGCTGTTTTTT
NA	TRBV10-3	TRBJ2-2	few	CAISGVSPGELFF	TGTGCCATCAGTGGCGTATCACCCGGGGAGCTGTTTTTT
TRBD2	TRBV7-2	TRBJ2-5	NA	CASSLVGAAGVYYF	TGTGCCAGCAGCTTAGTGGGGGCAGCGGGGGTCTACTACTTC
NA	TRBV18	TRBJ2-1	NA	CASSPEFNEQFF	TGTGCCAGCTCACCAGAGTTTAATGAGCAGTTCTTC
TRBD1	TRBV20-1	TRBJ2-3	NA	CSASGQGSTDTQYF	TGCAGTGCTTCGGGACAGGGGAGCACAGATACGCAGTATTTT
NA	TRBV5-1	TRBJ2-1	NA	CASSPYPSGAPYNEQFF	TGCGCCAGCAGCCCCTACCCGAGCGGAGCACCCTACAATGAGCAGTTCTTC
NA	TRBV24-1	TRBJ2-3	NA	CATSDPLGGTQYF	TGTGCCACCAGTGACCCACTAGGGGGTACGCAGTATTTT
NA	TRBV18	TRBJ2-6	NA	CASSPLTERVSGANVLTF	TGTGCCAGCTCACCTTTGACAGAGAGGGTCTCTGGGGCCAACGTCCTGACTTTC
TRBD1	TRBV5-1	TRBJ2-3	NA	CASSSRQGRTDTQYF	TGCGCCAGCAGCTCTAGACAGGGACGCACAGATACGCAGTATTTT
TRBD2	TRBV29-1	TRBJ2-3	NA	CSTQSWEGTQYF	TGCAGCACCCAATCGTGGGAGGGTACGCAGTATTTT
NA	TRBV7-9	TRBJ2-3	NA	CASSWTLAADTQYF	TGTGCCAGCAGCTGGACTCTGGCCGCAGATACGCAGTATTTT
TRBD2	TRBV10-3	TRBJ2-1	few	CAIGATGGLNEQFF	TGTGCCATCGGTGCGACGGGAGGGCTTAATGAGCAGTTCTTC
NA	TRBV20-1	TRBJ2-2	NA	CSARDGANTGELFF	TGCAGTGCTAGAGACGGGGCGAACACCGGGGAGCTGTTTTTT
NA	TRBV15	TRBJ1-4	NA	CATRPPGGPNEKLFF	TGTGCCACCAGACCACCCGGGGGGCCAAATGAAAAACTGTTTTTT
NA	TRBV29-1	TRBJ2-7	few	CSVDREGYEQYF	TGCAGCGTTGACAGGGAAGGGTACGAGCAGTACTTC
NA	TRBV6-2/TRBV6-3	TRBJ1-5	NA	CASRRGRGNQPQHF	TGTGCCAGCAGAAGAGGGAGGGGCAATCAGCCCCAGCATTTT
NA	TRBV5-5	TRBJ2-2	NA	CASSFIPTGELFF	TGTGCCAGCAGCTTTATCCCCACCGGGGAGCTGTTTTTT
TRBD1	TRBV10-3	TRBJ2-6	NA	CAISDGTGAVSGANVLTF	TGTGCCATCAGCGATGGGACAGGGGCAGTCTCTGGGGCCAACGTCCTGACTTTC
NA	TRBV12-3/TRBV12-4	TRBJ2-7	few	CASSLERITGWNREQYF	TGTGCCAGCAGTTTAGAAAGGATAACAGGGTGGAATCGAGAGCAGTACTTC
NA	TRBV5-1	TRBJ2-7	NA	CASSLGSGVSYEQYF	TGCGCCAGCAGCTTGGGCAGCGGCGTATCCTACGAGCAGTACTTC
NA	TRBV20-1	TRBJ1-2	NA	CSASKASGDRREGYTF	TGCAGTGCTAGTAAGGCTTCGGGAGACCGTCGGGAGGGCTACACCTTC
NA	TRBV12-3/TRBV12-4	TRBJ1-2	many	CASSLEATPHGYTF	TGTGCCAGCAGTTTAGAGGCGACTCCCCACGGCTACACCTTC